A selection of T cell receptor beta chains follows, all from one sample in a study of cytomegalovirus exposure and HLA in healthy donors. Assay used: immunoSEQ multiplex PCR; TCRdb lists only in-frame clones, some missing. The repertoire consists of some 190,000 clones, with around 88% occurring once and the leading ten covering about 1.7%. The sequenced sample consisted of PBMCs. These receptors originate from a man aged 40-55 years in good health and CMV-seropositive. Each CDR3 is given with its conserved first and last residue. A D gene is named only where the DNA matches it firmly. Not all rows give a size; the values are once, few, many and, for expanded clones, a class.

abundance: .
j_gene: TRBJ2-5
v_gene: TRBV28
d_gene: .
CDR3aa: CASMEGGQETQYF
CDR3nt: TGTGCCAGCATGGAGGGAGGCCAAGAGACCCAGTACTTC

abundance: .
j_gene: TRBJ2-5
v_gene: TRBV7-6
d_gene: .
CDR3aa: CASSSTELETQYF
CDR3nt: TGTGCCAGCAGTTCCACCGAGCTGGAGACCCAGTACTTC

abundance: .
j_gene: TRBJ2-6
v_gene: TRBV4-3
d_gene: .
CDR3aa: CASSQDFGNSGANGLTF
CDR3nt: TGCGCCAGCAGCCAAGATTTTGGGAACTCTGGGGCCAACGGCCTGACTTTC

abundance: .
j_gene: TRBJ2-7
v_gene: TRBV7-2
d_gene: .
CDR3aa: CASTLSSVSSYEQYF
CDR3nt: TGTGCCAGCACCCTGAGTTCTGTAAGCTCCTACGAGCAGTACTTC

abundance: .
j_gene: TRBJ2-3
v_gene: TRBV7-8
d_gene: .
CDR3aa: CASSLGPTDTQYF
CDR3nt: TGTGCCAGCAGCTTAGGGCCCACAGATACGCAGTATTTT

abundance: few
j_gene: TRBJ2-5
v_gene: TRBV5-1
d_gene: .
CDR3aa: CASSLVGQGGLEQYF
CDR3nt: TGCGCCAGCAGCTTGGTCGGGCAGGGGGGTCTTGAGCAGTACTTC

abundance: .
j_gene: TRBJ2-2
v_gene: TRBV2
d_gene: .
CDR3aa: CASRQTVNTGELFF
CDR3nt: TGTGCCAGCAGACAGACAGTGAACACCGGGGAGCTGTTTTTT

abundance: .
j_gene: TRBJ2-6
v_gene: TRBV5-5
d_gene: .
CDR3aa: CASSFPGSGANVLTF
CDR3nt: TGTGCCAGCAGCTTTCCGGGGTCTGGGGCCAACGTCCTGACTTTC

abundance: .
j_gene: TRBJ2-3
v_gene: TRBV4-2
d_gene: TRBD2
CDR3aa: CASSQAPTSGEGRTDTQYF
CDR3nt: TGTGCCAGCAGCCAAGCTCCGACTAGCGGAGAGGGGAGAACAGATACGCAGTATTTT

abundance: .
j_gene: TRBJ2-2
v_gene: TRBV28
d_gene: TRBD1
CDR3aa: CASRRRDRNTGELFF
CDR3nt: TGTGCCAGCAGACGACGGGACAGGAACACCGGGGAGCTGTTTTTT

abundance: .
j_gene: TRBJ2-7
v_gene: TRBV13
d_gene: .
CDR3aa: CASSLGRVETYEQYF
CDR3nt: TGTGCCAGCAGCTTAGGGAGGGTAGAGACCTACGAGCAGTACTTC

abundance: few
j_gene: TRBJ1-3
v_gene: TRBV28
d_gene: .
CDR3aa: CASSFVGQKSGNTIYF
CDR3nt: TGTGCCAGCAGTTTTGTGGGACAAAAATCCGGAAACACCATATATTTT

abundance: .
j_gene: TRBJ2-7
v_gene: TRBV18
d_gene: TRBD1
CDR3aa: CASSLPGQPYEQYF
CDR3nt: TGTGCCAGCTCACTACCGGGACAGCCTTACGAGCAGTACTTC

abundance: .
j_gene: TRBJ1-3
v_gene: TRBV6-1
d_gene: .
CDR3aa: CASILGREVNTIYF
CDR3nt: TGTGCCAGCATATTAGGCAGGGAAGTAAACACCATATATTTT

abundance: .
j_gene: TRBJ2-7
v_gene: TRBV6-1
d_gene: TRBD1
CDR3aa: CASAPGQGISYEQYF
CDR3nt: TGTGCCAGCGCTCCGGGACAGGGTATTTCCTACGAGCAGTACTTC

abundance: once
j_gene: TRBJ2-1
v_gene: TRBV5-4
d_gene: TRBD2
CDR3aa: CASSLAGGSGYNEQFF
CDR3nt: TGTGCCAGCAGCTTGGCCGGCGGGAGTGGGTACAATGAGCAGTTCTTC

abundance: .
j_gene: TRBJ2-7
v_gene: TRBV5-1
d_gene: TRBD2
CDR3aa: CASSLTSGSFNEQYF
CDR3nt: TGCGCCAGCAGCCTTACTAGCGGGAGTTTCAACGAGCAGTACTTC

abundance: .
j_gene: TRBJ2-2
v_gene: TRBV29-1
d_gene: TRBD2
CDR3aa: CSVTGTSVDTGELFF
CDR3nt: TGCAGCGTCACCGGGACTAGCGTTGATACCGGGGAGCTGTTTTTT

abundance: .
j_gene: TRBJ2-7
v_gene: TRBV7-8
d_gene: .
CDR3aa: CASSLLRSSYEQYF
CDR3nt: TGTGCCAGCAGCTTACTAAGGAGCTCCTACGAGCAGTACTTC

abundance: .
j_gene: TRBJ1-5
v_gene: TRBV6-6
d_gene: .
CDR3aa: CASRYTGGSNQPQHF
CDR3nt: TGTGCCAGCAGGTACACGGGGGGTAGCAATCAGCCCCAGCATTTT

abundance: .
j_gene: TRBJ1-3
v_gene: TRBV4-2
d_gene: .
CDR3aa: CASSQVLNRDGNTIYF
CDR3nt: TGTGCCAGCAGCCAAGTACTCAACAGGGATGGAAACACCATATATTTT

abundance: once
j_gene: TRBJ2-3
v_gene: TRBV28
d_gene: .
CDR3aa: CASNPWSLLLRTDTQYF
CDR3nt: TGTGCCAGCAATCCCTGGAGCCTCCTGCTAAGGACAGATACGCAGTATTTT

abundance: .
j_gene: TRBJ2-1
v_gene: TRBV11-1
d_gene: TRBD2
CDR3aa: CASSSSGGAYNEQFF
CDR3nt: TGTGCCAGCAGCTCTAGCGGGGGAGCCTACAATGAGCAGTTCTTC

abundance: .
j_gene: TRBJ1-5
v_gene: TRBV21-1
d_gene: .
CDR3aa: CASSKGQQPYSNQPQHF
CDR3nt: TGTGCCAGCAGCAAAGGGCAACAGCCCTATAGCAATCAGCCCCAGCATTTT

abundance: .
j_gene: TRBJ2-1
v_gene: TRBV28
d_gene: TRBD1
CDR3aa: CASSFPSAGGNEQFF
CDR3nt: TGTGCCAGCAGTTTTCCAAGCGCAGGGGGCAATGAGCAGTTCTTC

abundance: .
j_gene: TRBJ2-7
v_gene: TRBV29-1
d_gene: TRBD1
CDR3aa: CSVDGTGYEQYF
CDR3nt: TGCAGCGTTGACGGGACAGGGTACGAGCAGTACTTC

abundance: few
j_gene: TRBJ2-7
v_gene: TRBV20-1
d_gene: .
CDR3aa: CSARIIYEQYF
CDR3nt: TGCAGTGCTAGAATCATCTACGAGCAGTACTTC

abundance: .
j_gene: TRBJ2-3
v_gene: TRBV9
d_gene: TRBD2
CDR3aa: CASSAAVAGGGTQYF
CDR3nt: TGTGCCAGCAGCGCCGCCGTAGCGGGAGGCGGTACGCAGTATTTT

abundance: .
j_gene: TRBJ1-1
v_gene: TRBV7-3
d_gene: TRBD1
CDR3aa: CASSPGQGRGMNTEAFF
CDR3nt: TGTGCCAGCAGCCCTGGACAGGGGAGGGGTATGAACACTGAAGCTTTCTTT

abundance: .
j_gene: TRBJ2-7
v_gene: TRBV28
d_gene: TRBD1
CDR3aa: CASRRTGSSYEQYF
CDR3nt: TGTGCCAGCAGAAGGACAGGGAGCTCCTACGAGCAGTACTTC

abundance: .
j_gene: TRBJ2-5
v_gene: TRBV7-8
d_gene: TRBD2
CDR3aa: CASSVTGTSGRGGETQYF
CDR3nt: TGTGCCAGCAGCGTTACAGGGACTAGCGGGAGAGGAGGAGAGACCCAGTACTTC

abundance: .
j_gene: TRBJ1-2
v_gene: TRBV19
d_gene: .
CDR3aa: CASSSIPGVVGYTF
CDR3nt: TGTGCCAGTAGCTCGATCCCGGGGGTCGTTGGCTACACCTTC

abundance: .
j_gene: TRBJ1-4
v_gene: TRBV29-1
d_gene: .
CDR3aa: CSVPGGATNEKLFF
CDR3nt: TGCAGCGTTCCCGGAGGAGCAACTAATGAAAAACTGTTTTTT

abundance: few
j_gene: TRBJ2-1
v_gene: TRBV5-4
d_gene: .
CDR3aa: CASSSQGTYNEQFF
CDR3nt: TGTGCCAGCAGCTCTCAGGGAACGTACAATGAGCAGTTCTTC

abundance: .
j_gene: TRBJ1-3
v_gene: TRBV21-1
d_gene: .
CDR3aa: CASSRDGHFMLDTIYF
CDR3nt: TGTGCCAGCAGCCGCGACGGACACTTTATGTTAGACACCATATATTTT

abundance: .
j_gene: TRBJ1-1
v_gene: TRBV9
d_gene: .
CDR3aa: CASSGSPRGTEAFF
CDR3nt: TGTGCCAGCAGCGGGTCCCCGCGCGGGACTGAAGCTTTCTTT

abundance: .
j_gene: TRBJ2-1
v_gene: TRBV5-1
d_gene: TRBD2
CDR3aa: CASSPGLGNEQFF
CDR3nt: TGCGCCAGCAGCCCGGGACTAGGCAATGAGCAGTTCTTC

abundance: .
j_gene: TRBJ2-7
v_gene: TRBV5-1
d_gene: .
CDR3aa: CASSQGTPSIYEQYF
CDR3nt: TGCGCCAGCAGCCAAGGGACTCCATCTATCTACGAGCAGTACTTC

abundance: .
j_gene: TRBJ1-3
v_gene: TRBV6-1
d_gene: .
CDR3aa: CASSELSGNTIYF
CDR3nt: TGTGCCAGCAGTGAACTCTCTGGAAACACCATATATTTT

abundance: .
j_gene: TRBJ1-1
v_gene: TRBV5-1
d_gene: TRBD1
CDR3aa: CASSSRGQGVGQRNTEAFF
CDR3nt: TGCGCCAGCAGCTCAAGAGGACAGGGTGTGGGTCAGAGGAACACTGAAGCTTTCTTT

abundance: .
j_gene: TRBJ2-5
v_gene: TRBV19
d_gene: .
CDR3aa: CASRPAGQETQYF
CDR3nt: TGTGCCAGTAGGCCAGCGGGCCAAGAGACCCAGTACTTC